Below, one TCR beta chain is given with its context. The target antigen is unknown. CDR1 SGHKS and CDR2 YYEKEE come from the germline V gene (reference sequence). V was cut by 0 bases and J by 2 bases, with 13 bases left in between. The CDR3 extends over 16 amino acids. This record comes from a study of cytomegalovirus exposure and HLA in healthy donors. Looking at the study overall: HLA-typed donors contributed approximately 92 million unique TCRs, which were held in an early data release.

Vbeta (60) and Jbeta (13) primers were used in the PCR. Clones were sequenced by immunoSEQ multiplex PCR, and TCRdb holds only the in-frame ones, with some missing. The data hold 150,000 to 200,000 clones, with approximately 81% observed a single time. General observations from the study: Some V segments (TRBV6-2 and TRBV6-3 among them) were excluded as indistinguishable. Roughly uniform depth of sequencing across donors was assumed in presence/absence analyses. In a later analysis, a missense DCLRE1C variant was linked to TCR beta V- and J-gene trimming.

Sample: PBMCs. This TCR was recovered from a young woman in good health and CMV-seronegative. The rearrangement uses TRBV5-5 and TRBJ2-3; D might be TRBD1 (6 bases). The CDR3 nucleotides are TGTGCCAGCAGCTTGGGGGAAGGACAGAACACAGATACGCAGTATTTT. Protein product: CASSLGEGQNTDTQYF. Using reference TRBV5-5 and TRBJ2-3 for the parts outside the CDR3, the full variable domain is DAGVTQSPTHLIKTRGQQVTLRCSPISGHKSVSWYQQVLGQGPQFIFQYYEKEERGRGNFPDRFSARQFPNYSSELNVNALLLGDSALYLCASSLGEGQNTDTQYFGPGTRLTVL.